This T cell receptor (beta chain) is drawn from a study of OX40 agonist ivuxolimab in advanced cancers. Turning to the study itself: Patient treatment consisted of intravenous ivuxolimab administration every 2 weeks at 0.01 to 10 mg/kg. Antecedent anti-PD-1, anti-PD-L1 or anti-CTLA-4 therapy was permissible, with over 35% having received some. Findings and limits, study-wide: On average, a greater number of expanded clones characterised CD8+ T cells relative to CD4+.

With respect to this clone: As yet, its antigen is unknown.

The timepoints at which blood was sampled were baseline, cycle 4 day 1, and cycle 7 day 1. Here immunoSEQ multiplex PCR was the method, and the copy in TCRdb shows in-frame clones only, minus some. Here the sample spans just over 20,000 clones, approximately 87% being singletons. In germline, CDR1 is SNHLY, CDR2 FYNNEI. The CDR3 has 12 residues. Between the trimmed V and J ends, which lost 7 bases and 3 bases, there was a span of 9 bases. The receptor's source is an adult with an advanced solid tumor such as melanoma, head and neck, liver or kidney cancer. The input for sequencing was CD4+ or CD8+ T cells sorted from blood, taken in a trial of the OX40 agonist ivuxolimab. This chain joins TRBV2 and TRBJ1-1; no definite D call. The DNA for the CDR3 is TGTGCCAGCACTGTTGGGTACACTGAAGCTTTCTTT. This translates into CASTVGYTEAFF.